This T cell receptor (beta chain) was found in a study of identical twins. MiXCR, run by TCRdb on the 5' RACE reads, gives a single entry per CDR3 protein. The sample has about 340,000 distinct CDR3 sequences, 12% seen once. Study-level points and caveats: Model-predicted out-of-frame TCR alpha sharing fell below observed values in monozygotic twins. Cross-sectional statistics underpinned the conclusions; the same donors were not followed.

The CDR3 has 15 amino acids. J was trimmed by 8 bases and V by 5 bases; bases with no gene match: 10. This clonotype was observed a handful of times. As yet, its antigen is unknown. This sample was shared with a second study, whose subject was yellow fever vaccine responses in identical twins.

This chain joins TRBV12-3 or TRBV12-4 and TRBJ2-1; 9 bases line up with TRBD1. The sequenced material came from CD8+ T cells sorted from blood. This receptor was obtained from a woman younger than 30 in good health. The CDR3 reads CASSPSGQGMDEQFF. CDR3 sequence (DNA): TGTGCCAGCAGTCCCTCGGGACAGGGTATGGATGAGCAGTTCTTC.